The entry that follows covers one T cell receptor (beta chain) sequence. The sample belongs to a study of blood T cell repertoires in COVID-19. The germline gives CDR1 SEHNR, CDR2 FQNEAQ (reference sequence). This CDR3 comprises 16 residues. Trimming took off 4 bases at V and 0 bases at J, with 13 bases between the two ends. Clones were sequenced by immunoSEQ multiplex PCR, and TCRdb holds only the in-frame ones, with some missing. Of about 400,000 clones detected, about 87% appear once; the ten largest clones hold around 10%. Clinical history as reported by participants underpinned cohort assignment. Recovery among Cohort 3 donors was established by two negative PCRs, clearance, or symptom resolution.

The sequence was collected from a woman between 50 and 59 years old who had recovered from COVID-19. The sample comprised PBMCs or T cells enriched from blood (not recorded which). This chain connects TRBV7-9 to TRBJ2-1; D possibly corresponds to TRBD1 (5 bases). This CDR3 is CASSSSDRPSYNEQFF. CDR3 nucleotides: TGTGCCAGCAGCTCGAGCGACAGACCCTCCTACAATGAGCAGTTCTTC.